The TCR beta chain under discussion was sequenced for a study of blood T cell repertoires in COVID-19. In the study overall: The study drew acute and convalescent COVID-19 samples from the United States, Italy and Spain. Sources were T cells, B-cell-depleted T cells, or PBMCs; the material itself was cDNA or gDNA.

This clone was observed a handful of times. The CDR3 contains 12 residues. Trimming took 5 bases from V and 8 from J, leaving 12 bases between them. Per the germline V gene, CDR1 is SEHNR and CDR2 is FQNEAQ (reference sequence). Source study methods: Reference gene primer amplification in the assay estimated nucleated cell counts. Sequenced by immunoSEQ multiplex PCR; TCRdb stores in-frame clones only, minus some. D and trimming come from the DNA, and the V and J calls and clone size come from that table. The sample has approximately 380,000 clones; roughly 85% are singletons. Material for sequencing was peripheral blood. This clonotype originated in a woman aged 18-29 years with acute or convalescent COVID-19. V and J are TRBV7-9 and TRBJ1-2; D possibly corresponds to TRBD1 (5 bases). CDR3 loop: CASSQTTEGYTF. In DNA form, the CDR3 reads TGTGCCAGCAGCCAAACGACAGAGGGCTACACCTTC.